This entry concerns a single T cell receptor (beta chain). Its antigen is not identified. TCRdb reprocessed the reads with MiXCR, giving one entry per CDR3 protein. The table lists a few hundred thousand distinct CDR3 sequences, roughly 15% of them singletons, with about 12% in the top ten. There are 16 residues in the CDR3. Germline V lookup: CDR1 KGHSH, CDR2 LQKENI. The V and J ends lost 3 bases and 2 bases respectively, with 15 bases between them. This specimen comes from a study of T cell repertoires in cytomegalovirus infection. Study information: Both a matching HLA type and CMV infection were indicated by public TCR beta signatures.

Study-level results: Carriers of CMV and the relevant HLA type were discriminated by public TCR beta frequency.

The clonotype was recovered from a human donor in good health (CMV status not recorded). Some clones in this sample may be carry-over from other donors' samples. Sequencing was done on a sample of PBMCs. The rearrangement joins TRBV18 to TRBJ2-3; D not resolved. CDR3 amino acids: CASSPQRWTYTDTQYF. CDR3 DNA: TGTGCCAGCTCACCGCAACGGTGGACCTACACAGATACGCAGTATTTT.